This T cell receptor beta chain was recovered during a study of T-cell memory formation after mild COVID-19. Study-level results: Researchers report contracting CD4+ clones mostly in CM and EM, with CD8+ clones in EMRA.

In germline, CDR1 is SGHVS, CDR2 FNYEAQ. The CDR3 sequence is 15 residues long. Trimming took off 6 bases at V and 2 bases at J, with 16 bases between the two ends. Sample barcodes and UMIs were carried by the TCR alpha and TCR beta cDNA libraries that 5'RACE generated with constant-segment primers. TCRdb reprocessed the 5' RACE reads via MiXCR and lists one record per CDR3 protein. The table has 140,000 to 150,000 distinct CDR3 sequences, approximately 21% seen once. The table lists this clonotype with a few counts. As yet, its antigen is unknown. This clonotype was obtained from an adult woman who had mild COVID-19 (a few samples of this study predate the infection). Cell type and time point are not known. The V and J genes are TRBV7-6 and TRBJ2-5, with D possibly matching TRBD1 (6 bases). Sample: PBMCs or a T cell subset sorted from them (not recorded which). CDR3 coding DNA: TGTGCCAGCAGGGAAGTACAGGGAAAGCAAGAGACCCAGTACTTC. It is translated as CASREVQGKQETQYF.